This TCR beta chain appears in the sequencing data of a study of blood T cell repertoires in COVID-19 (dated by TCRdb to 2019 to 2021). Study-wide context: Samples covering the acute and convalescent phases of COVID-19 were provided by collaborators in the United States, Italy and Spain. The material from the prospective study consisted of cDNA or gDNA derived from T cells, B-cell-depleted T cells, or PBMCs. Deeply sampled blood TCRbeta repertoires from subjects exposed to, actively infected with, or recovered from COVID-19 were included in the dataset. The repertoires were released in a freely available public database meant as a resource for research on the immune response to SARS-CoV-2. The samples were drawn from two sources: the first 160 participants of the ongoing ImmuneRACE study, and 1,000 to 1,500 subjects contributed by 6 global collaborators. A de-identified subject ID, COVID-19 status, age in years and sex were almost always included in the sample metadata. HLA class I and class II types, where available, came from metadata supplied by the sample provider rather than from assay-based typing. The paper as a whole reports these results and caveats: The amount of clinical and demographic metadata varied by source and participant and was provided uncurated.

TCRbeta CDR3 regions were amplified from genomic DNA by means of the immunoSEQ Assay, a bias-controlled multiplex PCR. On the study's bioinformatics: The number of nucleated cells in each sample was estimated by amplification of reference gene primers within the assay. Sequence reads were collapsed and filtered to measure the absolute abundance of every unique TCRbeta CDR3 rearrangement. For each sample, productive Simpson clonality was calculated as the square root of Simpson's diversity index over productive rearrangements. TCRdb's version of the immuneACCESS table is confined to in-frame rearrangements and falls short of the full clone set. An unresolved V gene accounts for under half of the shortfall where checked; the remainder is of unknown origin. V, J and clone size derive from that table, while D and trimming were established from the DNA sequence. The sample yields about 130,000 clones; 75% to 90% were counted once. Less than 3.5% of the sample is in the top ten clones.

This clone is a singleton in its sample. The antigen it binds to is not known. No quality values exist for individual bases; no much larger clone is one base distant. In Seattle, one collaborating source enrolled patients while the infection was active and tracked those patients longitudinally over the course of disease. Collaborating institutions collected whole blood in K2EDTA tubes following their own protocols. Collaborator samples were shipped for TCRbeta analysis as frozen whole blood, isolated PBMCs, or DNA extracted from either sample type. The sequencing input was peripheral blood. The origin of this receptor is a woman older than 75 with COVID-19, enrolled during active disease.

The nucleotide sequence is TGTGCCAGCAGTTACTCGACAGGTGTTCAGCCCCAGCATTTT. It is translated as CASSYSTGVQPQHF. The V and J genes are TRBV6-2 or TRBV6-3 and TRBJ1-5; TRBD1 is perhaps the D gene, given 6 matching bases. CDR3 length: 14 amino acids, cysteine to phenylalanine. Only CDR3 DNA remains: 42 bases, in frame from the first base. Via the germline V gene, CDR1 is MNHEY and CDR2 SVGEGT. V was cut back by 0 bases and J by 6 bases, leaving a gap of 9 bases between them.